This T cell receptor beta chain comes out of a study of T cell responses to AZD1222 COVID-19 vaccine. Whole-study results and caveats: Females made up more of the donors, who were largely white British, and clonal diversity may have come out too low. Among vaccine-associated CD4 TCRs, coverage spanned spike, with dominance at 160-218 and 743-854.

Here immunoSEQ multiplex PCR was the method, and the copy in TCRdb shows in-frame clones only, minus some. The table has around 140,000 clones, about 93% seen once. As concerns this clone: What it recognizes is unknown.

The TCR originated in an adult who received the AZD1222 COVID-19 vaccine. This specimen was peripheral blood, taken 28 days after the second AZD1222 dose.

The CDR3 DNA is TGTGCCAGCTCACCGGCGACCCAGGCGGCCTATGGCTACACCTTC. This translates into CASSPATQAAYGYTF. The gene calls are TRBV18 and TRBJ1-2; no definite D call. Trimming left V 3 bases short and J 4 bases short, with 15 bases between. This CDR3 comprises 15 residues. Germline assignment: CDR1 KGHSH and CDR2 LQKENI.